This TCR beta chain was recovered during a study of radiotherapy plus CTLA-4 blockade in lung cancer. Regarding the study as a whole: Response, reportedly, was best predicted by interferon-beta along with early blood T cell clone dynamics.

CDR1 and CDR2 from the germline V gene are MNHEY and SVGAGI. The CDR3 loop spans 13 amino acids. Trimming cost V 5 bases and J 15 bases; bases outside gene matches: 12. A note on this clone: The antigen remains unidentified.

The table came from immunoSEQ multiplex PCR; TCRdb's copy has only in-frame clones and leaves some out. The table lists roughly 40,000 clones, 60% to 80% of them singletons. The source is a human donor with non-small cell lung cancer that progressed on radiotherapy plus ipilimumab. This rearrangement joins TRBV6-5 to TRBJ2-4; TRBD2 matches 8 bases. The sequences come from peripheral blood, collected from a patient treated with radiotherapy plus ipilimumab. The CDR3 protein is CASSRAGTRVTYF. Here the CDR3 DNA reads TGTGCCAGCAGTCGGGCCGGGACTAGAGTTACGTACTTC.